Listed here are 8 T cell receptor beta chains from one sample, sequenced in a study of beta chain features in type 1 diabetes (dated by TCRdb to 2016 to 2018). Library prep was done by the immunoSEQ multiplex PCR assay. All of the isolated RNA was reverse transcribed with the High Capacity cDNA Reverse Transcription Kit, so expressed TCRB transcripts were sequenced. The source is immuneACCESS, and TCRdb retained only in-frame sequences with V and J called. Part of the clones is not carried over; for the studies checked, unresolved V genes explain less than half of this, and the remainder is unexplained. This sample is represented by 620,000 or so clones; around 16% of them were singletons. The ten largest clones add up to under 0.095% of the sample. The sequenced material came from naive CD4+ T cells from blood. Interpreted using the paper, the cell subset or site label stands for: true naive CD4+ T cells. These receptors were taken from a young man in good health.

This clone was counted between two and nine times. The rearrangement links TRBV20-1 to TRBJ2-1; D not certain. This CDR3 spans 11 amino acids. Germline loops: CDR1 DFQATT, CDR2 SNEGSKA (reference sequence). Deletions cut 5 bases from V and 6 bases from J, with 8 bases between. This CDR3 is CSAAITNEQFF. For the CDR3, the DNA is TGCAGTGCTGCTATCACCAATGAGCAGTTCTTC.

V is TRBV5-4 and J is TRBJ2-7; the D is unclear. Trimming removed 4 bases at V and 2 bases at J, with 10 bases between. Germline CDR1 SGHNT, CDR2 YYREEE (reference sequence). This CDR3 has 13 residues. CDR3 sequence: CASSHNSAYEQYF. DNA of the CDR3: TGTGCCAGCAGCCATAACAGTGCCTACGAGCAGTACTTC.

This clone occurred a few times. The gene calls are TRBV20-1 and TRBJ2-3, with D maybe TRBD2 (5 bases). V lost 7 bases, J lost 8 bases, and 13 bases lay in between. This CDR3 is built from 11 residues. CDR1 DFQATT and CDR2 SNEGSKA come from the germline V gene (reference sequence). The CDR3 nucleotides read TGCAGTGTCCGAGAGCGGAGTACGCAGTATTTT. It yields the protein CSVRERSTQYF.

This clone was seen only a few times. This chain joins TRBV2 and TRBJ1-1; D remains unclear. The V end was cut by 4 bases, the J end by 4 bases, with 16 bases between. Germline values: CDR1 SNHLY, CDR2 FYNNEI. The CDR3 contains 15 residues. CDR3 in amino acids: CASSVHSRTSTEAFF. CDR3 nucleotide sequence: TGTGCCAGCAGTGTCCACTCCAGGACTTCCACTGAAGCTTTCTTT.

This clone was recorded a few times. This chain links TRBV5-4 with TRBJ2-5, with D unclear. The ends were cut back, 3 bases at V and 4 bases at J, with 13 bases in the middle. Germline V gives CDR1 SGHNT, CDR2 YYREEE (reference sequence). The CDR3 covers 14 residues. CDR3 DNA sequence: TGTGCCAGCAGCTCTGACGGGTGGGGAGAGACCCAGTACTTC. Amino acid sequence: CASSSDGWGETQYF.

The chain carries TRBV4-3 and TRBJ2-7; D assignment may be TRBD1 or TRBD2 (5 bases each). Germline CDR1 reads LGHNA; CDR2 reads YSLEER. CDR3 size: 16 residues. The V end lost 3 bases, the J end lost 2 bases, and 17 bases lay between the germline ends. The CDR3 nucleotides are TGCGCCAGCAGCCAGGACGGGGCTGGGAATCCCTACGAGCAGTACTTC. It translates to CASSQDGAGNPYEQYF.

This clone appeared a few times. V usage is TRBV15 and J usage is TRBJ2-3; 8 bases are a match to TRBD1. The V and J ends lost 5 bases and 9 bases, in that order; junction bases with no gene match: 7. There are 13 residues in the CDR3. From germline, CDR1 is LNHNV and CDR2 YYDKDF (reference sequence). CDR3 coding DNA: TGTGCCACCAGCCGTTACCGGGACAGGACGCAGTATTTT. Protein sequence: CATSRYRDRTQYF. Supplemented by reference TRBV15 and TRBJ2-3, the full variable domain reads DAMVIQNPRYQVTQFGKPVTLSCSQTLNHNVMYWYQQKSSQAPKLLFHYYDKDFNNEADTPDNFQSRRPNTSFCFLDIRSPGLGDTAMYLCATSRYRDRTQYFGPGTRLTVL.

In this sample, this clone turned up a few times. J is TRBJ2-2 and V is TRBV13; TRBD1 matches 8 bases. V dropped 2 bases and J dropped 4; count of bases not matched to a gene: 9. The V gene's germline CDR1 is PRHDT and CDR2 FYEKMQ (reference sequence). This CDR3 has 17 amino acids. The CDR3 sequence is CASSLRDRTKLTGELFF. The DNA for the CDR3 is TGTGCCAGCAGCTTACGGGACAGGACAAAACTCACCGGGGAGCTGTTTTTT.